This TCR beta chain was identified during a study of blood T cell repertoires in COVID-19. CDR1 GTSNPN and CDR2 SVGIG come from the germline V gene (reference sequence). Trimming took off 6 bases at V and 3 bases at J, with 12 bases between the two ends. CDR3 length: 13 residues. Using immunoSEQ multiplex PCR, the repertoire was profiled, and TCRdb retains in-frame clones only, with some absent. The sample includes a few hundred thousand clones, approximately 82% of them seen just once. This sequence originates from a woman in her thirties or forties who had recovered from COVID-19. The chain recombines TRBV30 with TRBJ1-5, with D maybe TRBD1 (6 bases). Sequencing input: peripheral blood. The CDR3 DNA is TGTGCCTGCGCCGGGACACCCAATCAGCCCCAGCATTTT. This codes for CACAGTPNQPQHF.